This TCR beta chain originates from a study of shared clonotypes between healthy human individuals. Study details: Each donor contributed plates that comprised three CD4 naive, three CD4 memory, two CD8 naive and one CD8 memory.

This clone was seen only a few times. Its specificity is unknown. Different DNA sequences within this sample yield the same CDR3. Study-level points and caveats: Among donors, sharing of clonotypes was expected to be affected by sequencing depth.

Profiling relied on immunoSEQ multiplex PCR, and the TCRdb table lists in-frame clones only, not all of them. The table shows hundreds of thousands of clones, with approximately 96% occurring only once. Germline-derived CDR1 and CDR2 are GTSNPN and SVGIG (reference sequence). CDR3 length: 13 amino acids. V was pared by 0 bases and J by 1 base, with 6 bases between. CD45RO-negative, CCR7-positively selected cells formed the naive CD8 fraction, excluding terminally differentiated effector memory CD45RA+ cells. The sample consisted of naive CD8+ T cells sorted from blood. The gene calls are TRBV30 and TRBJ1-1; TRBD1 is a possible D gene (6 bases). The TCR was taken from a woman under 40 in good health. CDR3 loop: CAWSVQGNTEAFF. CDR3 DNA: TGTGCCTGGAGTGTACAGGGGAACACTGAAGCTTTCTTT.